The table lists the clone carrying this T cell receptor beta chain with many counts. The data are from a study of CD8 T cells in ankylosing spondylitis. CDR3 length: 13 residues. Germline assignment: CDR1 SSHAT and CDR2 FNYEAQ (reference sequence). V was cut by 1 base and J by 7 bases, with 7 bases left in between. TCRdb reprocessed the 5' RACE reads with MiXCR, giving one entry per CDR3 protein. The data contain 200,000 to 250,000 distinct CDR3 sequences, approximately 8% of them singletons. This clonotype originated in a female donor with ankylosing spondylitis or in good health (not recorded which). The sequenced sample consisted of blood, either unsorted or a sorted T cell fraction (not recorded which). This chain uses TRBV7-7 with TRBJ2-2; D unresolved. DNA for the CDR3: TGTGCCAGCAGCTTAGTGGATTTCGGGGAGCTGTTTTTT. Its translation: CASSLVDFGELFF.